This T cell receptor (beta chain) was captured in a study of T cells in Graves' hyperthyroidism and ophthalmopathy. Points from the study as a whole: Researchers found most expanded thyroid clonotypes above 0.001 in blood as well.

This clonotype has a handful of counts. No antigen is known for it. RNA transcripts were the template for amplifying TCR beta CDR3 regions. RT-PCR in the first round (using the HTBI primer set) targeted the TCR CDR3. TCRdb used MiXCR to reprocess the multiplex PCR reads, holding one entry per CDR3 protein. The data show some 600,000 distinct CDR3 sequences, 46% seen once. The CDR3 is 15 amino acids. Germline lookup yields CDR1 ENHRY and CDR2 SYGVKD. V shed 10 bases and J shed 5 bases, with 23 bases lying between them. This chain uses TRBV10-3 with TRBJ1-2; unclear D gene. The receptor was isolated from a woman aged 18-29 years with Graves' hyperthyroidism. Sequenced material: peripheral blood or thyroid tissue (not recorded which). The CDR3 sequence is CASTPHPDLVYGYTF. In DNA, the CDR3 is TGTGCCAGCACTCCTCATCCGGACCTCGTATATGGCTACACCTTC.